A single sample gave rise to the 28 T cell receptor beta chains below, sequenced in a study of shared clonotypes between healthy human individuals. Only CD45RO-negative cells positively selected for CCR7 counted as naive CD8 cells, so terminally differentiated effector memory CD45RA+ cells were excluded. Clones were read by immunoSEQ multiplex PCR, and TCRdb kept only the in-frame ones, dropping some. Found here are around 700,000 clones, around 90% of them singletons; the top ten hold 24%. Sequencing used naive CD8+ T cells sorted from blood. The source is a man aged 30 to 45 in good health.

V and J are TRBV4-3 and TRBJ2-1; D uncertain. Germline loops: CDR1 LGHNA, CDR2 YSLEER. The CDR3 loop spans 15 amino acids. The V gene lost 1 base and the J gene lost 6 bases, with 13 bases spanning the gap. The CDR3 region is CASSQVMTSRNEQFF. The CDR3 region has the DNA TGCGCCAGCAGCCAAGTGATGACCAGCCGCAATGAGCAGTTCTTC.

The V gene is TRBV29-1, the J gene TRBJ2-1; D possibly corresponds to TRBD1 (6 bases). The CDR3 has 14 residues. CDR1 is SQVTM and CDR2 is ANQGSEA in the germline V gene. The V and J ends lost 4 bases and 10 bases respectively, with 20 bases between them. The CDR3 region is CSVVNLEKGVEQFF. The CDR3 bases are TGCAGCGTTGTCAATTTGGAAAAGGGGGTAGAGCAGTTCTTC.

Of note for this clone: A single base separates this from a much larger clone, so it may be a read error. The CDR3, as DNA: TGTGTCAGTGGTAGTGGGACTAGCGTCTACAATGAGCAGTTCTTC. Its translation: CVSGSGTSVYNEQFF. The chain carries TRBV7-9 and TRBJ2-1, with 10 bases identical to TRBD2. The CDR3 has 15 amino acids. Looked up from germline, CDR1 is SEHNR and CDR2 is FQNEAQ (reference sequence).

The V call is TRBV13, the J call TRBJ2-1; 11 bases align to TRBD2. This CDR3 spans 15 amino acids. Trimming at V came to 5 bases and at J to 8 bases, leaving 8 bases not matched to a gene. Germline CDR1 reads PRHDT; CDR2 reads FYEKMQ (reference sequence). The CDR3: CASSPTGLAVHEQFF. CDR3 in DNA: TGTGCCAGCAGCCCGACGGGACTAGCGGTCCATGAGCAGTTCTTC.

The rearrangement links TRBV4-3 to TRBJ2-1; no definite D call. Germline V gene lookup returns CDR1 LGHNA and CDR2 YSLEER. V lost 0 bases and J 7 bases, leaving 19 bases between the germline ends. The CDR3 is made up of 17 amino acids. The CDR3 nucleotides are TGCGCCAGCAGCCAAGATGGGGAAAGAGGTGTACAGAATGAGCAGTTCTTC. Protein product: CASSQDGERGVQNEQFF.

The chain recombines TRBV28 with TRBJ2-1; D is uncertain. The CDR3 has 16 amino acids. V dropped 1 base and J dropped 5 bases, with 15 bases sitting between them. Germline CDR1 reads MDHEN; CDR2 reads SYDVKM. The DNA for the CDR3 is TGTGCCAGCAGTTTATTCGGCCAAGATTATAACAATGAGCAGTTCTTC. Its protein product is CASSLFGQDYNNEQFF. Together with reference TRBV28 and TRBJ2-1, the CDR3 gives the full variable domain: DVKVTQSSRYLVKRTGEKVFLECVQDMDHENMFWYRQDPGLGLRLIYFSYDVKMKEKGDIPEGYSVSREKKERFSLILESASTNQTSMYLCASSLFGQDYNNEQFFGPGTRLTVL.

This chain joins TRBV11-2 and TRBJ2-3, with 8 bases identical to TRBD1. Trimming cost V 4 bases and J 4 bases; bases outside gene matches: 7. The CDR3 has 15 residues. Germline V gene lookup returns CDR1 SGHAT and CDR2 FQNNGV. CDR3: CASSSTGGGSDTQYF. The CDR3 nucleotides read TGTGCCAGCAGCTCAACAGGGGGTGGATCAGATACGCAGTATTTT.

The chain carries TRBV15 and TRBJ1-1, with a weak D call TRBD1 (6 bases). CDR3 size: 14 residues. With 5 bases removed from V and 3 bases from J, the gap between germline ends came to 13 bases. Per the germline V gene, CDR1 is LNHNV and CDR2 is YYDKDF (reference sequence). The CDR3 protein is CATSGGAGDTEAFF. For the CDR3, the DNA is TGTGCCACCAGCGGGGGGGCGGGGGACACTGAAGCTTTCTTT.

The V gene is TRBV7-2, the J gene TRBJ1-2; 10 nucleotides match TRBD1. From germline, CDR1 is SGHTA and CDR2 FQGNSA. The V gene end was trimmed by 2 bases and the J gene end by 2 bases; junction bases not matched to a gene: 5. This CDR3 has 16 residues. The CDR3 loop reads CASSLNRQGANYGYTF. In DNA, the CDR3 is TGTGCCAGCAGCTTAAATAGACAGGGGGCCAACTATGGCTACACCTTC.

V usage is TRBV6-1 and J usage is TRBJ1-2; D may be TRBD1 (5 bases). V lost 2 bases and J 5 bases, leaving 24 bases between the germline ends. The CDR3 runs 18 residues. Germline values: CDR1 MNHNS, CDR2 SASEGT. The CDR3 loop is CASSEIWAGPSGWYGYTF. The DNA of the CDR3 is TGTGCCAGCAGTGAAATCTGGGCAGGGCCGTCAGGATGGTATGGCTACACCTTC.

The DNA for the CDR3 is TGTGCCAGCAGTTGGACGGCGGCCCCCTACGAGCAGTACTTC. Its protein product is CASSWTAAPYEQYF. The chain recombines TRBV28 with TRBJ2-7; no reliable D call. The CDR3 is 14 amino acids. CDR1 MDHEN and CDR2 SYDVKM come from the germline V gene. Trimming took 4 bases from V and 2 from J, leaving 12 bases between them.

This chain connects TRBV19 to TRBJ2-7; a weak D match, TRBD2 (6 bases). This CDR3 comprises 15 residues. The V gene lost 0 bases and the J gene lost 6 bases, with 15 bases spanning the gap. Germline V lookup: CDR1 LNHDA, CDR2 SQIVND (reference sequence). In DNA, the CDR3 is TGTGCCAGTAGTATAGATGGCGGGATCTCTCGCGAGCAGTACTTC. Translating gives CASSIDGGISREQYF.

The rearrangement links TRBV4-1 to TRBJ2-7, with a weak D call TRBD1 (6 bases). This CDR3 is 15 amino acids long. CDR1 is MGHRA and CDR2 is YSYEKL in the germline V gene. Trimming pared 2 bases from V and 5 bases from J, leaving 16 bases between. The CDR3 loop reads CASSQFNRVDHEQYF. As DNA, the CDR3 is TGCGCCAGCAGCCAATTTAACAGGGTTGACCACGAGCAGTACTTC.

The chain recombines TRBV5-6 with TRBJ2-7; 11 bases agree with TRBD2. Germline loops: CDR1 SGHDT, CDR2 YYEEEE. This CDR3 spans 16 amino acids. J was trimmed by 2 bases and V by 3 bases; bases with no gene match: 7. The CDR3 bases are TGTGCCAGCAGCTCCGGACTAGCGGGCATCACCTACGAGCAGTACTTC. Protein sequence: CASSSGLAGITYEQYF.

This clone was seen once. The DNA of the CDR3 is TGTGCCAGCAGGAAGGGGCAAGAGACCCAGTACTTC. This translates into CASRKGQETQYF. J is TRBJ2-5 and V is TRBV6-1; D might be TRBD1 (5 bases). CDR1 is MNHNS and CDR2 is SASEGT in the germline V gene. The CDR3 runs 12 residues. V lost 6 bases and J 2 bases, leaving 7 bases between the germline ends.

The chain recombines TRBV28 with TRBJ2-1; tentatively, D is TRBD2 (6 bases). This CDR3 has 13 amino acids. Looked up from germline, CDR1 is MDHEN and CDR2 is SYDVKM. V was cut by 7 bases and J by 7 bases, with 14 bases left in between. CDR3 DNA: TGTGCCAGCACCTCCGACGGACTAAATGAGCAGTTCTTC. This gives the protein CASTSDGLNEQFF.

V gene TRBV7-9 combines with J gene TRBJ1-4, with no clear D. Trimming cost V 5 bases and J 4 bases, with 17 bases left between them. The length of the CDR3 is 16 residues. Germline V gene sequence: CDR1 SEHNR, CDR2 FQNEAQ (reference sequence). CDR3: CASSPAHAGLNEKLFF. The CDR3 DNA is TGTGCCAGCAGCCCCGCCCACGCAGGACTTAATGAAAAACTGTTTTTT.

The chain has TRBV9 and TRBJ2-5, with D perhaps TRBD2 (6 bases). The CDR3 sequence is 15 residues long. CDR1 and CDR2 (germline): SGDLS, YYNGEE. V was clipped by 5 bases and J by 5 bases, with 19 bases between them. The CDR3 reads CASSSGFGGLETQYF. The CDR3 DNA follows: TGTGCCAGCAGTAGTGGCTTTGGAGGGTTGGAGACCCAGTACTTC.

The V and J genes are TRBV29-1 and TRBJ2-6; D perhaps matches TRBD1 (6 bases). This CDR3 is built from 19 residues. Per germline, CDR1 SQVTM and CDR2 ANQGSEA. The V end lost 4 bases, the J end lost 0 bases, and 22 bases lay between the germline ends. The CDR3 nucleotides are TGCAGCGTTGTAAATCCTCGAACGACAGGTTCCTCTGGGGCCAACGTCCTGACTTTC. Its translation is CSVVNPRTTGSSGANVLTF. The entire variable domain, with the rest obtained from reference TRBV29-1 and TRBJ2-6, is as follows: SAVISQKPSRDICQRGTSLTIQCQVDSQVTMMFWYRQQPGQSLTLIATANQGSEATYESGFVIDKFPISRPNLTFSTLTVSNMSPEDSSIYLCSVVNPRTTGSSGANVLTFGAGSRLTVL.

CDR3 loop: CASSKSLVSGNTIYF. DNA of the CDR3: TGTGCCAGCAGTAAAAGTTTGGTTTCTGGAAACACCATATATTTT. V usage is TRBV6-5 and J usage is TRBJ1-3; D unresolved. Germline V gene sequence: CDR1 MNHEY, CDR2 SVGAGI. The CDR3 consists of 15 residues. With 5 bases removed from V and 1 base from J, the gap between germline ends came to 12 bases.

V gene TRBV14 combines with J gene TRBJ2-1; tentatively, D is TRBD1 or TRBD2 (5 bases each). Trimming shortened V by 0 bases and J by 9 bases, and 18 bases separated the two germline ends. CDR1 and CDR2 from the germline V gene are SGHDN and FVKESK. The CDR3 has 16 residues. CDR3 sequence: CASSQDGRQPIGEQFF. The CDR3 nucleotides are TGTGCCAGCAGCCAAGATGGGAGACAGCCCATCGGTGAGCAGTTCTTC.

The J gene is TRBJ2-3, the V gene TRBV6-4; D is unclear. Germline-derived CDR1 and CDR2 are MRHNA and SNTAGT. V gave up 0 bases and J gave up 4 bases, with 8 bases separating them. The CDR3 runs 14 residues. CDR3 sequence: CASSDSIGADTQYF. DNA of the CDR3: TGTGCCAGCAGTGACTCGATCGGAGCAGATACGCAGTATTTT.

This chain links TRBV9 with TRBJ2-5; 8 nucleotides match TRBD2. Trimming took 0 bases from V and 4 from J; bases not matched to a gene: 5. Germline V gene sequence: CDR1 SGDLS, CDR2 YYNGEE. The CDR3 runs to 15 residues. In DNA, the CDR3 is TGTGCCAGCAGCGTAGCTACGGCGGGAGGAGAGACCCAGTACTTC. It encodes CASSVATAGGETQYF.

The rearrangement joins TRBV5-6 to TRBJ2-2; a weak D match, TRBD2 (6 bases). The CDR3 loop spans 17 amino acids. V was pared by 0 bases and J by 0 bases, with 12 bases between. CDR1 is SGHDT and CDR2 is YYEEEE in the germline V gene. The DNA of the CDR3 is TGTGCCAGCAGCTTGGTCGGGGGACCCACGAACACCGGGGAGCTGTTTTTT. It yields the protein CASSLVGGPTNTGELFF.

Only one count was recorded for this clone. The chain employs TRBV27 and TRBJ1-1, with a weak D call TRBD1 (5 bases). Trimming pared 6 bases from V and 1 base from J, leaving 9 bases between. The length of the CDR3 is 13 residues. The V gene's germline CDR1 is MNHEY and CDR2 SMNVEV (reference sequence). The CDR3 region is CASRLQANTEAFF. For the CDR3, the DNA is TGTGCCAGCAGACTACAGGCGAACACTGAAGCTTTCTTT.

The chain joins TRBV6-1 to TRBJ2-5; D could derive from TRBD1 or TRBD2 (6 bases each). The V gene's germline CDR1 is MNHNS and CDR2 SASEGT. The CDR3 runs 13 residues. V was cut by 10 bases and J by 1 base, with 13 bases left in between. CDR3 nucleotides: TGTGCCACCAGGGGACTCGGCCAAGAGACCCAGTACTTC. This gives the protein CATRGLGQETQYF.

The rearrangement uses TRBV6-6 and TRBJ2-2; D is possibly TRBD1 (6 bases). Germline assignment: CDR1 MNHNY and CDR2 SVGAGI (reference sequence). Between the trimmed V and J ends, which lost 2 bases and 7 bases, there was a span of 14 bases. The CDR3 spans 15 residues. CDR3 sequence (DNA): TGTGCCAGCAGTTACGGGCCAGGGGTGGTCGGGGAGCTGTTTTTT. Residues: CASSYGPGVVGELFF.

This chain links TRBV27 with TRBJ1-1; D is possibly TRBD1 (6 bases). Looked up from germline, CDR1 is MNHEY and CDR2 is SMNVEV (reference sequence). The CDR3 runs to 15 residues. The V end was cut by 1 base, the J end by 1 base, with 10 bases between. The CDR3 bases are TGTGCCAGCAGTTTATATCAGGGGAGGAACACTGAAGCTTTCTTT. Translation: CASSLYQGRNTEAFF.